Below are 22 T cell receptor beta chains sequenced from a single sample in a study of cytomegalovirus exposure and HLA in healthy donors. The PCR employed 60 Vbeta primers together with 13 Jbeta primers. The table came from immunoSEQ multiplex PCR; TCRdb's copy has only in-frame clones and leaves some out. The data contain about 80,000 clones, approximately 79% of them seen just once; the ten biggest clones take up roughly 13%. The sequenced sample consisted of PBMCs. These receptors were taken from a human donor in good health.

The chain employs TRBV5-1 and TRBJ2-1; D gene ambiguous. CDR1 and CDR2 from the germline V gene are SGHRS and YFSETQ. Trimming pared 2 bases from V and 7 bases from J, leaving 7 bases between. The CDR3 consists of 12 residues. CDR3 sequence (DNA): TGCGCCAGCAGCTTTCCTACTAATGAGCAGTTCTTC. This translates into CASSFPTNEQFF.

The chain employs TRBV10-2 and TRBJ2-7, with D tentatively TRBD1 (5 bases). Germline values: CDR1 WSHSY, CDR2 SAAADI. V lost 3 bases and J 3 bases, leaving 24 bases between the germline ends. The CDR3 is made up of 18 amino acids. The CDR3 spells CASSDFGHTEILNYEQYF. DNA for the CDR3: TGCGCCAGCAGTGATTTCGGACACACCGAAATCCTTAACTACGAGCAGTACTTC.

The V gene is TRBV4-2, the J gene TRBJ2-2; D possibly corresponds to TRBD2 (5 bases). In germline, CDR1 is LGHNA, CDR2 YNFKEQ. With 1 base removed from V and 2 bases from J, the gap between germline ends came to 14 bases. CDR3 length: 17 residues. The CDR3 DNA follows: TGTGCCAGCAGCCAAGTATTGTTTGAGGGAAACACCGGGGAGCTGTTTTTT. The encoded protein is CASSQVLFEGNTGELFF.

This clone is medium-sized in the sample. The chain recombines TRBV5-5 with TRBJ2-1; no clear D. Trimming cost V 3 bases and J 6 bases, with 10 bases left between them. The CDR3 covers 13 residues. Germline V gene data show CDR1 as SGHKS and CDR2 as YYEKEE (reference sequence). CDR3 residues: CASSYRGGNEQFF. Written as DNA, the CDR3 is TGTGCCAGCAGCTACCGCGGTGGCAATGAGCAGTTCTTC.

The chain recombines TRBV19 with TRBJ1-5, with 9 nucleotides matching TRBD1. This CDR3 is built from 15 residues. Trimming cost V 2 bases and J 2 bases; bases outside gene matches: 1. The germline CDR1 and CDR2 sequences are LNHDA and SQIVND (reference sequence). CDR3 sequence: CASSIRTGGNQPQHF. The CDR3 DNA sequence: TGTGCCAGTAGTATAAGGACAGGGGGCAATCAGCCCCAGCATTTT.

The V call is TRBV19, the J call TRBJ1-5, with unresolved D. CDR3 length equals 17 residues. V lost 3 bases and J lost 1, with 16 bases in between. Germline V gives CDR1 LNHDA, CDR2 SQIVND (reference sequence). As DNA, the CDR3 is TGTGCCAGTAGTATTATGGCGAGCCAGGCCAGCAATCAGCCCCAGCATTTT. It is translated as CASSIMASQASNQPQHF.

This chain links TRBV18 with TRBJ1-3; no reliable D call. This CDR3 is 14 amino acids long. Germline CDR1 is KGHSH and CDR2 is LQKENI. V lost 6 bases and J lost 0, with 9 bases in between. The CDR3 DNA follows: TGTGCCAGCTCCCCTCAGGACTCTGGAAACACCATATATTTT. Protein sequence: CASSPQDSGNTIYF.

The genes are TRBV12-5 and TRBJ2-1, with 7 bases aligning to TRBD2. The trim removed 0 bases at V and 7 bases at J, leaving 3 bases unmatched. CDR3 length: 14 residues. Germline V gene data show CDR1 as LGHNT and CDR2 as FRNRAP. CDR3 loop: CASGLVWGGNEQFF. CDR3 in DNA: TGTGCTAGTGGTTTGGTATGGGGGGGAAATGAGCAGTTCTTC.

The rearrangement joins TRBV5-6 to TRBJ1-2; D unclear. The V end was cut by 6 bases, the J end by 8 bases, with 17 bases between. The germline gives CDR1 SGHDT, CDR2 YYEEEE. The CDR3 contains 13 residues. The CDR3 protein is CASTPDSFGGYTF. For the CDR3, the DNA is TGTGCCAGCACCCCGGACTCTTTCGGAGGCTACACCTTC.

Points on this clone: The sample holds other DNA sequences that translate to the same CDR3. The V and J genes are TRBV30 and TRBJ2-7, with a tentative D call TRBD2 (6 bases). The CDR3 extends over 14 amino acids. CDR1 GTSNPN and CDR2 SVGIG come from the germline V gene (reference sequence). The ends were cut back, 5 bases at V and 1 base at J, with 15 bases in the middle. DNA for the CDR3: TGTGCCTGGCTGATGAAGACTAGATCCTACGAGCAGTACTTC. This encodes CAWLMKTRSYEQYF.

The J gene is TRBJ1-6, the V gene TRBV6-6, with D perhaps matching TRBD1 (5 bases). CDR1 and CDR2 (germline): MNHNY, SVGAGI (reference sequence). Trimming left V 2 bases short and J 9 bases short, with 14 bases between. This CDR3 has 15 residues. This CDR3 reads CASSYQGLWSSPLHF. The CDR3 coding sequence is TGTGCCAGCAGTTACCAGGGCTTGTGGTCTTCACCCCTCCACTTT.

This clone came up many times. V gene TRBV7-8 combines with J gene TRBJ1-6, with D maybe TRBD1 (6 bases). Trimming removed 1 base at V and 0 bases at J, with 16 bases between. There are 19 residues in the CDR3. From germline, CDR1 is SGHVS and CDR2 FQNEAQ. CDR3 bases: TGTGCCAGCAGCTTAGTGTACAGGGCGAACCGCTCCTATAATTCACCCCTCCACTTT. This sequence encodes CASSLVYRANRSYNSPLHF. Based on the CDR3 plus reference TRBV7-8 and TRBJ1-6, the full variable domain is GAGVSQSPRYKVAKRGQDVALRCDPISGHVSLFWYQQALGQGPEFLTYFQNEAQLDKSGLPSDRFFAERPEGSVSTLKIQRTQQEDSAVYLCASSLVYRANRSYNSPLHFGNGTRLTVT.

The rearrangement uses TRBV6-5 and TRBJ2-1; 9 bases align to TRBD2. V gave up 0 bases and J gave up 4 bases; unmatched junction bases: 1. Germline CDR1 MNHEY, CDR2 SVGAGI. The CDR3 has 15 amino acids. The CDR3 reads CASSYSTSGYNEQFF. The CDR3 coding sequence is TGTGCCAGCAGTTACTCCACTAGCGGGTACAATGAGCAGTTCTTC.

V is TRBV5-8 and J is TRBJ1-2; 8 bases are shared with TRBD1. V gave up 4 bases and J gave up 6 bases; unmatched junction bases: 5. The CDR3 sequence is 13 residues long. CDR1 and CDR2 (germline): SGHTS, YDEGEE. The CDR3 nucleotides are TGTGCCAGCAGCAAAACACAGGGGGATGGCTACACCTTC. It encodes CASSKTQGDGYTF.

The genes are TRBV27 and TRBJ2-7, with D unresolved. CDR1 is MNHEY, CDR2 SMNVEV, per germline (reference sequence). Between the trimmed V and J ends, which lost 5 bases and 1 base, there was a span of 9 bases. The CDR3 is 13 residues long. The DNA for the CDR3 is TGTGCCAGCAGTCAGGCCGGATCCTACGAGCAGTACTTC. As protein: CASSQAGSYEQYF.

Here the CDR3 DNA reads TGTGCCACCAGCAGAGGAGGGGGCTTATCTGGAAACACCATATATTTT. This translates into CATSRGGGLSGNTIYF. This sequence joins TRBV15 and TRBJ1-3, with TRBD1 matching over 7 bases. CDR3 size: 16 residues. With V trimmed by 1 base and J by 1 base, 4 bases remained unmatched. Germline V gene lookup returns CDR1 LNHNV and CDR2 YYDKDF (reference sequence).

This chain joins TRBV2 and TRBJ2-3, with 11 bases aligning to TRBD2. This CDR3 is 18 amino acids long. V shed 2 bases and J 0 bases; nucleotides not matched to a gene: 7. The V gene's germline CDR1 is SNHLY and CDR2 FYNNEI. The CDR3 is CASSETLAGGLSTDTQYF. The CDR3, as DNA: TGTGCCAGCAGTGAAACGCTAGCGGGGGGCCTGAGCACAGATACGCAGTATTTT.

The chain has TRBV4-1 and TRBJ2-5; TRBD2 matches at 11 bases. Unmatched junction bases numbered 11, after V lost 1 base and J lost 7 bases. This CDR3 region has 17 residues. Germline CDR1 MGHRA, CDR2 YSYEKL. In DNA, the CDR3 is TGCGCCAGCAGCCAAGCCCAACTAGCGGGGGACTTGGGGACCCAGTACTTC. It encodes CASSQAQLAGDLGTQYF.

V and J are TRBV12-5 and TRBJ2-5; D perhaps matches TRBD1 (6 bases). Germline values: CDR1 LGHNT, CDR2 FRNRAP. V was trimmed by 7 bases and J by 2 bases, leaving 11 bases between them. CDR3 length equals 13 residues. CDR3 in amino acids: CASASTGQETQYF. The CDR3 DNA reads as TGTGCTAGTGCCTCGACAGGTCAAGAGACCCAGTACTTC.

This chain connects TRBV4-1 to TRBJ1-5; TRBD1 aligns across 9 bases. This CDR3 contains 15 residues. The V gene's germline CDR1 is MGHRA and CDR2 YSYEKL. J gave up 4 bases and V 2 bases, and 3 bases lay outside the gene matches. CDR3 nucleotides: TGCGCCAGCAGCCAAAGACAGGGGGGGAATCAGCCCCAGCATTTT. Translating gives CASSQRQGGNQPQHF.

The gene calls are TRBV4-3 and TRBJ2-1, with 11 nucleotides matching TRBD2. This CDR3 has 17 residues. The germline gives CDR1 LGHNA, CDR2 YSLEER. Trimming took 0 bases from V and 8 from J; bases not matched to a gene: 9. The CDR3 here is CASSQELAGAGRDEQFF. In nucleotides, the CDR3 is TGCGCCAGCAGCCAAGAACTAGCGGGGGCAGGGAGGGATGAGCAGTTCTTC.

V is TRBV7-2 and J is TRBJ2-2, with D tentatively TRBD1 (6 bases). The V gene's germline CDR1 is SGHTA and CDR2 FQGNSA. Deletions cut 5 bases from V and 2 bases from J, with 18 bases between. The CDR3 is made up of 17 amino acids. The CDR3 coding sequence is TGTGCCAGCAGCAAAGGCCCAGGGGCTCCTAACACCGGGGAGCTGTTTTTT. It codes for CASSKGPGAPNTGELFF.